The sequence of this T cell receptor (beta chain) was determined in a study of regulatory T cells in long-lasting Graves disease. Points from the study as a whole: Study of thyroid tissue was not done, with only peripheral blood studied. TRBV28, TRBJ1-2 and TRBJ2-5 were favored in persistent disease.

Time point described: persistent/refractory GD, antithyroid drugs over 5 years with positive TRAb. After RNA was extracted from PBMCs, the TCR library was made from it. The patient group derived from an endocrinology department in Xi'an, China. Sequencing libraries for TCR beta were prepared with iRepertoire HTBI primers and Arm-PCR of CDR3 regions. In TCRdb, the multiplex PCR reads were re-called with MiXCR into one record per CDR3 protein. The sample lists 600,000 to 850,000 distinct CDR3 sequences; about 30% were seen once. The CDR3 totals 15 residues. Trimming at V came to 3 bases and at J to 4 bases, leaving 5 bases not matched to a gene. Germline lookup yields CDR1 WNHNN and CDR2 SYGVQD (reference sequence). As regards this clonotype: Its specificity is unknown.

J is TRBJ2-2 and V is TRBV10-1; TRBD1 agrees at 7 bases. Sequenced here: peripheral blood mononuclear cells (PBMCs), sampled when the disease was refractory, from a patient treated with antithyroid drugs. The receptor was isolated from a female donor with Graves disease. The CDR3 sequence is CASSDPTGSTGELFF. For the CDR3, the DNA is TGCGCCAGCAGTGATCCGACAGGGAGCACCGGGGAGCTGTTTTTT.